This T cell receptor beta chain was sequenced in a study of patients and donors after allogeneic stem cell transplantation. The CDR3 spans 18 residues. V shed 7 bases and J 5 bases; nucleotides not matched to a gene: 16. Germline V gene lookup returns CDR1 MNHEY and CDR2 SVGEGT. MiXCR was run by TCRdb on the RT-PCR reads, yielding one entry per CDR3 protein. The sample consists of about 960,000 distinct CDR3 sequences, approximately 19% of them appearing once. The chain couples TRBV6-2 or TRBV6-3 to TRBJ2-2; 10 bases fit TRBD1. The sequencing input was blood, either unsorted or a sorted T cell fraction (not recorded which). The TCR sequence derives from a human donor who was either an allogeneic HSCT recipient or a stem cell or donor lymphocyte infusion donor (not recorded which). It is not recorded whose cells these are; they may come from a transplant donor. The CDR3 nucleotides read TGTGCCAGCAAAACGCGGGACAGGGGATCTGGACGTACCGGGGAGCTGTTTTTT. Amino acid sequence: CASKTRDRGSGRTGELFF.